Each of the 20 T cell receptor beta chains below was sequenced from the same sample in a study of cytomegalovirus exposure and HLA in healthy donors. Primers: 60 Vbeta forward and 13 Jbeta reverse. TCRdb keeps only in-frame clones here, not all; method: immunoSEQ multiplex PCR. The sample records more than 130,000 clones, about 79% being singletons. The sample consisted of PBMCs. The receptors here all came from a male donor in good health and CMV-seronegative.

This rearrangement joins TRBV19 to TRBJ2-5, with no clear D. CDR1 and CDR2 from the germline V gene are LNHDA and SQIVND (reference sequence). The CDR3 contains 13 residues. The V and J ends lost 1 base and 11 bases respectively, with 14 bases between them. Here the CDR3 reads CASSIVISLEQYF. The CDR3 DNA reads as TGTGCCAGTAGTATAGTGATATCCTTAGAGCAGTACTTC.

This clone was picked up a small number of times. This sequence joins TRBV11-3 and TRBJ2-6; a weak D match, TRBD2 (5 bases). Trimming removed 5 bases at V and 0 bases at J, with 14 bases between. This CDR3 is built from 17 residues. The germline gives CDR1 SGHNT, CDR2 YENEEA. CDR3 sequence: CASSPGERNSGANVLTF. The CDR3 DNA sequence: TGTGCCAGCAGCCCCGGAGAGCGGAACTCTGGGGCCAACGTCCTGACTTTC.

The J gene is TRBJ1-3, the V gene TRBV9, with a weak D call TRBD1 (5 bases). Looked up from germline, CDR1 is SGDLS and CDR2 is YYNGEE. Trimming cost V 3 bases and J 0 bases, with 22 bases left between them. The CDR3 runs to 19 residues. CDR3 nucleotide sequence: TGTGCCAGCAGCGGAAACAGGAAGGGGCGCCAAGACTCTGGAAACACCATATATTTT. Translation: CASSGNRKGRQDSGNTIYF.

The V call is TRBV25-1, the J call TRBJ1-6; a possible D gene is TRBD1 (6 bases). CDR1 and CDR2 (germline): MGHDK, SYGVNS. There are 14 residues in the CDR3. Trimming shortened V by 4 bases and J by 6 bases, and 10 bases separated the two germline ends. CDR3 sequence reads: CASSAQGTNSPLHF. The CDR3 DNA is TGTGCCAGCAGTGCACAGGGAACTAATTCACCCCTCCACTTT.

The chain combines TRBV5-4 with TRBJ2-7; D might be TRBD1 (6 bases). The germline V gene has CDR1 SGHNT and CDR2 YYREEE (reference sequence). CDR3 size: 15 residues. The V gene lost 4 bases and the J gene lost 6 bases, with 20 bases spanning the gap. This CDR3 reads CASSGQGRNVPEQYF. CDR3 in DNA: TGTGCCAGCAGCGGGCAGGGGCGAAATGTCCCCGAGCAGTACTTC.

The chain has TRBV7-2 and TRBJ1-3; D gene ambiguous. From germline, CDR1 is SGHTA and CDR2 FQGNSA. V lost 1 base to trimming and J lost 0 bases, with 16 bases between them. The CDR3 loop spans 18 amino acids. The CDR3 nucleotides are TGTGCCAGCAGCTTAGTGGGTCGGTTCCGGAGCTCTGGAAACACCATATATTTT. This encodes CASSLVGRFRSSGNTIYF.

This chain connects TRBV6-4 to TRBJ1-4; D is unresolved. Deletions cut 10 bases from V and 7 bases from J, with 19 bases between. The CDR3 runs 14 residues. Germline-derived CDR1 and CDR2 are MRHNA and SNTAGT. This CDR3 is CAKIGPPGGEKLFF. For the CDR3, the DNA is TGTGCCAAAATAGGTCCCCCCGGAGGTGAAAAACTGTTTTTT.

This clone was observed once. J is TRBJ2-7 and V is TRBV4-1; maybe TRBD2 (6 bases). The CDR3 length is 14 residues. Looked up from germline, CDR1 is MGHRA and CDR2 is YSYEKL. V shed 1 base and J shed 5 bases, with 12 bases lying between them. The CDR3 nucleotides read TGCGCCAGCAGCCAAGCGGCATTAGCGGACGAGCAGTACTTC. It encodes CASSQAALADEQYF.

This chain links TRBV29-1 with TRBJ1-1; D may be TRBD1 (5 bases). This CDR3 is built from 13 residues. The V end was cut by 1 base, the J end by 1 base, with 7 bases between. CDR1 SQVTM and CDR2 ANQGSEA come from the germline V gene. The CDR3 DNA follows: TGCAGCGTTGAAGTGCAGGGGAACACTGAAGCTTTCTTT. It specifies CSVEVQGNTEAFF.

V and J are TRBV4-2 and TRBJ1-1; TRBD1 agrees at 9 bases. This CDR3 contains 16 residues. V was clipped by 1 base and J by 1 base; unmatched bases: 4. Germline V gene lookup returns CDR1 LGHNA and CDR2 YNFKEQ. CDR3 sequence reads: CASSQAYRGQNTEAFF. The CDR3 DNA follows: TGTGCCAGCAGCCAAGCGTACAGGGGGCAGAACACTGAAGCTTTCTTT.

This chain connects TRBV5-1 to TRBJ2-5, with 7 bases fitting TRBD2. With V trimmed by 6 bases and J by 2 bases, 4 bases remained unmatched. Germline V gives CDR1 SGHRS, CDR2 YFSETQ. The CDR3 extends over 13 amino acids. The CDR3 loop is CASKLAGQETQYF. The DNA of the CDR3 is TGCGCCAGCAAGTTAGCGGGTCAAGAGACCCAGTACTTC.

This clone was detected only a few times. The V gene is TRBV9, the J gene TRBJ1-5; the D is unclear. In germline, CDR1 is SGDLS, CDR2 YYNGEE. The CDR3 loop spans 14 amino acids. Trimming stripped 0 bases from V and 4 bases from J, with 8 bases between. This CDR3 is CASSVGVANQPQHF. The CDR3 DNA sequence: TGTGCCAGCAGCGTAGGAGTAGCTAATCAGCCCCAGCATTTT. Full variable domain (outside the CDR3, taken from reference TRBV9 and TRBJ1-5): DSGVTQTPKHLITATGQRVTLRCSPRSGDLSVYWYQQSLDQGLQFLIQYYNGEERAKGNILERFSAQQFPDLHSELNLSSLELGDSALYFCASSVGVANQPQHFGDGTRLSIL.

The genes are TRBV6-1 and TRBJ2-1; 9 nucleotides line up with TRBD1. Per the germline V gene, CDR1 is MNHNS and CDR2 is SASEGT. The CDR3 consists of 15 residues. The trim removed 11 bases at V and 6 bases at J, leaving 14 bases unmatched. The CDR3 nucleotides read TGTGCCGGAGTGGGGGGGACAGGGACGTTCAATGAGCAGTTCTTC. Protein sequence: CAGVGGTGTFNEQFF.

The V gene is TRBV29-1, the J gene TRBJ1-2; TRBD1 matches 7 bases. The CDR3 has 15 amino acids. Per germline, CDR1 SQVTM and CDR2 ANQGSEA. The J segment lost 1 base and the V segment lost 0 bases, leaving 5 bases of the junction unmatched. The CDR3, as DNA: TGCAGCGTTGAAGATGGCAGGGGGTATAACTATGGCTACACCTTC. It yields the protein CSVEDGRGYNYGYTF.

This clone was seen a handful of times. The J gene is TRBJ2-7, the V gene TRBV27; 10 bases agree with TRBD1. Germline loops: CDR1 MNHEY, CDR2 SMNVEV (reference sequence). This CDR3 region has 15 residues. With V trimmed by 7 bases and J by 4 bases, 10 bases remained unmatched. CDR3 residues: CASTHYRDRGYEQYF. The CDR3 region has the DNA TGTGCCAGCACCCACTACCGGGACAGGGGTTACGAGCAGTACTTC.

The J gene is TRBJ1-1, the V gene TRBV30, with D unresolved. CDR3 length equals 10 residues. V was pared by 4 bases and J by 11 bases, with 11 bases between. Germline V gene sequence: CDR1 GTSNPN, CDR2 SVGIG (reference sequence). The CDR3 sequence is CAWTATGAFF. CDR3 coding DNA: TGTGCCTGGACAGCAACGGGGGCTTTCTTT.

The V call is TRBV9, the J call TRBJ2-2; tentatively, D is TRBD1 (5 bases). This CDR3 spans 14 amino acids. V was trimmed by 2 bases and J by 4 bases, leaving 9 bases between them. The germline V gene has CDR1 SGDLS and CDR2 YYNGEE. This CDR3 reads CASSVGRITGELFF. Here the CDR3 DNA reads TGTGCCAGCAGCGTGGGGCGCATCACCGGGGAGCTGTTTTTT.

This clone was counted only a few times. The chain links TRBV2 to TRBJ2-7, with TRBD1 as a possible D gene (6 bases). Germline V lookup: CDR1 SNHLY, CDR2 FYNNEI. Trimming pared 5 bases from V and 1 base from J, leaving 9 bases between. The CDR3 length is 13 residues. As DNA, the CDR3 is TGTGCCAGCAGTTTTGGACAGTCCTACGAGCAGTACTTC. Translated, it gives CASSFGQSYEQYF.

The chain combines TRBV6-5 with TRBJ1-2; D unclear. V was trimmed by 2 bases and J by 0 bases, leaving 7 bases between them. Per germline, CDR1 MNHEY and CDR2 SVGAGI. This CDR3 is built from 14 residues. CDR3 sequence reads: CASSYGESNYGYTF. CDR3 nucleotides: TGTGCCAGCAGTTACGGGGAGTCTAACTATGGCTACACCTTC.

As regards this clone: This same CDR3 is encoded by further DNA sequences in the sample. This sequence joins TRBV13 and TRBJ2-7; D is unclear. V lost 1 base, J lost 0 bases, and 7 bases lay in between. This CDR3 spans 14 amino acids. The V gene's germline CDR1 is PRHDT and CDR2 FYEKMQ (reference sequence). The DNA of the CDR3 is TGTGCCAGCAGCTTAGAACAGAGCTCCTACGAGCAGTACTTC. It translates to CASSLEQSSYEQYF.